This T cell receptor beta chain was captured by sequencing in a study of preoperative IRX-2 immunotherapy in early breast cancer. Treatment meaning: preoperative locoregional IRX-2 cytokine immunotherapy. Patients received preoperative, locoregional IRX-2 cytokine immunotherapy in a phase Ib study. Germline CDR1 and CDR2: SGHNT and YENEEA. Trimming at V came to 2 bases and at J to 2 bases, leaving 14 bases not matched to a gene. The CDR3 extends over 20 amino acids. TCRdb's copy holds only in-frame clones and misses some; the assay was immunoSEQ multiplex PCR. The sample includes approximately 27,000 clones, roughly four fifths seen only once; the top ten take about 1.2%.

The sequencing here drew on lymph node tissue, taken after IRX-2 immunotherapy. The chain links TRBV11-3 to TRBJ2-7; 14 positions agree with TRBD2. The clonotype was recovered from a human donor with breast cancer. The CDR3 protein is CASSLTPGTSGGILTYEQYV. The CDR3 DNA reads as TGTGCCAGCAGCTTAACCCCCGGGACTAGCGGGGGAATACTGACCTACGAGCAGTACGTC.